This entry concerns a single TCR beta chain. Its target is unknown. Here immunoSEQ multiplex PCR was the method, and the copy in TCRdb shows in-frame clones only, minus some. Altogether 550,000 to 750,000 clones are present, just under 97% being singletons, with the ten largest covering 0.09% to 0.13%. This entry comes from a study of shared clonotypes between healthy human individuals. For the study at large: Participating donors consisted of a couple of women and a few men aged 18 to 49. Per donor, three plates held CD4 naive cells, three held CD4 memory, two held CD8 naive and one held CD8 memory. General study results and limits: Rarefaction showed that sequencing of sorted subsets was incomplete (despite large depth). The naive CD4 repertoires of several donors were compared, and roughly 5% of clonotypes were shared.

CDR1 and CDR2 from the germline V gene are LGHNA and YNFKEQ. CDR3 length: 13 amino acids. Trimming left V 4 bases short and J 4 bases short, with 11 bases between. Terminally differentiated effector memory CD45RA+ cells were left out of the naive CD8 fraction, which was CD45RO-negative and positively selected for CCR7. The chain employs TRBV4-2 and TRBJ2-7; no clear D gene. This clonotype originated in a woman aged 25 to 39 in good health. The specimen sequenced was naive CD8+ T cells sorted from blood. The CDR3 DNA reads TGTGCCAGCAGCCCGCTCATGAGTTACGAGCAGTACTTC. Its translation is CASSPLMSYEQYF.